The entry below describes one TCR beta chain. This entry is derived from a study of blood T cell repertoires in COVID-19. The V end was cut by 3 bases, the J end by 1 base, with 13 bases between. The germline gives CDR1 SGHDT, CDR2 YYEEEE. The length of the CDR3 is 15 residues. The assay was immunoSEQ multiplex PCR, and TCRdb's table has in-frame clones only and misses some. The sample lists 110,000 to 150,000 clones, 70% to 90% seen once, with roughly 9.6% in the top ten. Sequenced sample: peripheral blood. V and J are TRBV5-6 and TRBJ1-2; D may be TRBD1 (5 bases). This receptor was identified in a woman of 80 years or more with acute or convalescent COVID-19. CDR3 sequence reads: CASSSRVGVNYGYTF. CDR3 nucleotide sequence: TGTGCCAGCAGCTCTAGAGTAGGGGTTAACTATGGCTACACCTTC.